The following is a T cell receptor beta chain sequence with its context. What it recognizes is unknown. The data were obtained in a study of response to subunit inactivated influenza vaccine. General study results and limits: Authors suggested each seasonal flu vaccination may recruit only limited numbers of new T cells.

TCRdb redid the calling of the RT-PCR reads with MiXCR, one entry per CDR3 protein. Of approximately 500,000 distinct CDR3 sequences listed, 14% are singletons. This CDR3 spans 15 amino acids. Looked up from germline, CDR1 is SGHAT and CDR2 is FQNNGV. Trimming removed 5 bases from V and 2 bases from J, with 15 bases in between. The J gene is TRBJ2-5, the V gene TRBV11-2; no clear D gene. This TCR was sampled from a man over 45 who received an inactivated influenza vaccine. The sequences come from PBMCs from blood, collected roughly 13 days after vaccination. The CDR3, as DNA: TGTGCCAGCAGCATCCTACATAGTCGGCAAGAGACCCAGTACTTC. It translates to CASSILHSRQETQYF.